This TCR beta chain was sequenced for a study of shared clonotypes between healthy human individuals. Study information: Each donor had three CD4 naive, three CD4 memory, two CD8 naive and one CD8 memory plate.

With 2 bases removed from V and 0 bases from J, the gap between germline ends came to 10 bases. Germline lookup yields CDR1 MNHEY and CDR2 SMNVEV (reference sequence). The CDR3 loop spans 15 amino acids. The sorted-subset replicate PCRs were given around 190 ng DNA, which is 30,000 or so T cell genomes. Profiled with immunoSEQ multiplex PCR; TCRdb holds only in-frame clones, not every one. The sample has approximately 2,000,000 clones; under 95% are singletons. Findings and caveats of the study: Against clonotypes common to all four donors, non-shared ones had lower generation probabilities. Sampling included only blood; tissue repertoires likely differ.

Concerning this clone: The antigen remains undetermined.

The specimen was naive CD4+ T cells from PBMCs. Subset indicated: CD45RA+ positively selected. The V gene is TRBV27, the J gene TRBJ2-5; D is perhaps TRBD1 (5 bases). The receptor was isolated from a man aged 18 to 30 in good health. Some clones in this sample may be carry-over from other donors' samples. The CDR3 nucleotides are TGTGCCAGCAGTTTAGTCAGGGCGTACCAAGAGACCCAGTACTTC. Translation gives CASSLVRAYQETQYF.